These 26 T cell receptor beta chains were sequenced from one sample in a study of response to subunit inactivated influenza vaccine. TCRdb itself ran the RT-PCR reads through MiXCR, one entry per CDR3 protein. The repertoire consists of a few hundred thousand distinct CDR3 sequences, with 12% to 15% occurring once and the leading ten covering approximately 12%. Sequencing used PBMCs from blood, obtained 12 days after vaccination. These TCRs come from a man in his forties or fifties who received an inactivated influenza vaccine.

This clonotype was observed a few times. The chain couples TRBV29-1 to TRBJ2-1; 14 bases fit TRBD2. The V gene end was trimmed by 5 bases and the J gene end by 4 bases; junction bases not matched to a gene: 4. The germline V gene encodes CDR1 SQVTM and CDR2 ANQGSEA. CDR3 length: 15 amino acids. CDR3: CSVSGTSGSYNEQFF. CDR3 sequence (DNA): TGCAGCGTTTCGGGGACTAGCGGGAGTTACAATGAGCAGTTCTTC.

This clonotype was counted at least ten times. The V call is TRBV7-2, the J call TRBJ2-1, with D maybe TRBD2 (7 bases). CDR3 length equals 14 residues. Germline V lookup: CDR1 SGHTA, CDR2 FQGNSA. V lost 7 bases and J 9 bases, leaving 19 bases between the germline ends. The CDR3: CASTRGGDYGEQFF. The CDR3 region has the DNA TGTGCCAGCACCCGAGGGGGGGATTACGGTGAGCAGTTCTTC.

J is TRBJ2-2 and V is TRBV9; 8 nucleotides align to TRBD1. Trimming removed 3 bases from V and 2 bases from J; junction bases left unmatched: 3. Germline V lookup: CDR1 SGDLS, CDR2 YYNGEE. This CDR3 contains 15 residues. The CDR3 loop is CASSDDRGNTGELFF. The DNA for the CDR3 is TGTGCCAGCAGCGACGACAGGGGAAACACCGGGGAGCTGTTTTTT.

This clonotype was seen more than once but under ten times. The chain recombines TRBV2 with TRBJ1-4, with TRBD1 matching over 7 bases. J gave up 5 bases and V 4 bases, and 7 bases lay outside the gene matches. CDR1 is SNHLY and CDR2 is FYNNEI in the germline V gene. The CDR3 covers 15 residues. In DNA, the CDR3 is TGTGCCAGCAGTGTCACCGGGACAGAAAATGAAAAACTGTTTTTT. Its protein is CASSVTGTENEKLFF. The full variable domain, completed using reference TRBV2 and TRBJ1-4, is EPEVTQTPSHQVTQMGQEVILRCVPISNHLYFYWYRQILGQKVEFLVSFYNNEISEKSEIFDDQFSVERPDGSNFTLKIRSTKLEDSAMYFCASSVTGTENEKLFFGSGTQLSVL.

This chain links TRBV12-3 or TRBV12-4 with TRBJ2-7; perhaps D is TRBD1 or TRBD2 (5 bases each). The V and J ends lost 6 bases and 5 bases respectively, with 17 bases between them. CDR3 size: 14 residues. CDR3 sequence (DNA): TGTGCCAGCAGCCAAACGGGACGAGGACACGAGCAGTACTTC. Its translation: CASSQTGRGHEQYF.

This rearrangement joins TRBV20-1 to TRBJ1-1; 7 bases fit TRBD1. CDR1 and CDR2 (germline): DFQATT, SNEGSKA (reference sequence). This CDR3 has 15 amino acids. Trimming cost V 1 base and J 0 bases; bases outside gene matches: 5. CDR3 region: CSARVPDRLNTEAFF. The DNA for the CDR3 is TGCAGTGCTAGAGTCCCGGACAGGTTGAACACTGAAGCTTTCTTT.

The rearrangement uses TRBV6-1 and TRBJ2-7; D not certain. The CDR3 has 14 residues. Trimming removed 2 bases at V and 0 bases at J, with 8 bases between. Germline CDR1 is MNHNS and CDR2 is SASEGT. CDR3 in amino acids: CASSETPSSYEQYF. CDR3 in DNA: TGTGCCAGCAGTGAAACACCGAGCTCCTACGAGCAGTACTTC.

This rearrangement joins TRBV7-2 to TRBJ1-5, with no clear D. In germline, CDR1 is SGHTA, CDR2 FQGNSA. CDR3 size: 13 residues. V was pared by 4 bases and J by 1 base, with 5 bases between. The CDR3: CASSSKSNQPQHF. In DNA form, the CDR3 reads TGTGCCAGCAGCTCGAAGAGCAATCAGCCCCAGCATTTT.

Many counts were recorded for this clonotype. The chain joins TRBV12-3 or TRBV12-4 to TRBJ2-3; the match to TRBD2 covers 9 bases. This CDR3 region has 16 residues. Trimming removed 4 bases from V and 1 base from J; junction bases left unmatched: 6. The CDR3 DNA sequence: TGTGCCAGCAGTTCGCCCGCTAGCGGGGGCACAGATACGCAGTATTTT. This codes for CASSSPASGGTDTQYF.

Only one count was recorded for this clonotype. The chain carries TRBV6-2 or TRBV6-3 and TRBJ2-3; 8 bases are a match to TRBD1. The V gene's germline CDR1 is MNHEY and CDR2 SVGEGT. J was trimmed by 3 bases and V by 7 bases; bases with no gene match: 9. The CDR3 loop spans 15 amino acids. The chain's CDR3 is CASTPGQGRTDTQYF. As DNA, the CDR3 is TGTGCCAGCACCCCTGGACAGGGACGGACAGATACGCAGTATTTT.

DNA of the CDR3: TGTGCCAGCATGCTGACAGGCTCCTACGAGCAGTACTTC. Its translation is CASMLTGSYEQYF. J is TRBJ2-7 and V is TRBV27; a possible D gene is TRBD1 (6 bases). The germline gives CDR1 MNHEY, CDR2 SMNVEV (reference sequence). The CDR3 runs to 13 residues. Trimming cost V 7 bases and J 0 bases, with 10 bases left between them.

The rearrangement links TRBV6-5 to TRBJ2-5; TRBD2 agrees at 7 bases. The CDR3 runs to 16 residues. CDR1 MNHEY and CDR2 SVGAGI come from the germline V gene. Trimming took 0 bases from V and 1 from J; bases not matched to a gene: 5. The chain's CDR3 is CASSYSGGGSQETQYF. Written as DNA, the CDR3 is TGTGCCAGCAGTTACTCGGGGGGGGGGAGCCAAGAGACCCAGTACTTC.

CDR3 region: CASSQDGGVREKLFF. The CDR3 DNA follows: TGTGCCAGCAGCCAAGATGGAGGGGTTAGGGAAAAACTGTTTTTT. The rearrangement uses TRBV4-2 and TRBJ1-4; D is perhaps TRBD1 (5 bases). CDR1 and CDR2 (germline): LGHNA, YNFKEQ. The ends were cut back, 0 bases at V and 8 bases at J, with 13 bases in the middle. This CDR3 contains 15 residues.

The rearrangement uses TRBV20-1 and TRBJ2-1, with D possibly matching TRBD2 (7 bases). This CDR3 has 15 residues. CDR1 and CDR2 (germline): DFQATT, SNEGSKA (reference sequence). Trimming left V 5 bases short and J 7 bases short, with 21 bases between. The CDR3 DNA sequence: TGCAGTGCTTTCCCTCTGGGGGGGCCTCAAAATGAGCAGTTCTTC. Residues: CSAFPLGGPQNEQFF.

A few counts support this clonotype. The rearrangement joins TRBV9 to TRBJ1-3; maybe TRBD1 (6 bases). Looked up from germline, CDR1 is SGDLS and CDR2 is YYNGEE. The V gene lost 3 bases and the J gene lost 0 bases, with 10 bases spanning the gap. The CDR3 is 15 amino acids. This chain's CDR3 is CASSATGNSGNTIYF. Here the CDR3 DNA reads TGTGCCAGCAGCGCCACAGGGAACTCTGGAAACACCATATATTTT. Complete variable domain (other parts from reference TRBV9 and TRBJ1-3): DSGVTQTPKHLITATGQRVTLRCSPRSGDLSVYWYQQSLDQGLQFLIQYYNGEERAKGNILERFSAQQFPDLHSELNLSSLELGDSALYFCASSATGNSGNTIYFGEGSWLTVV.

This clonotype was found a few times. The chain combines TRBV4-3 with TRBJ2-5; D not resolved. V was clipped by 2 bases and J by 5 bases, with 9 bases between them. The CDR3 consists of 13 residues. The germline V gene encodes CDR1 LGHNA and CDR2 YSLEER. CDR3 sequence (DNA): TGCGCCAGCAGCCAATCCGGAGTTGAGACCCAGTACTTC. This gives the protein CASSQSGVETQYF.

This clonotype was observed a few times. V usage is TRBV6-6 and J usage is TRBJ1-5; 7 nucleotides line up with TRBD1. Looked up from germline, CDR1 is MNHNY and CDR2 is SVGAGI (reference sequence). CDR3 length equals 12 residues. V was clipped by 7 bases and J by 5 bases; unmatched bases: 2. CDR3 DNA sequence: TGTGCCAGCAACCAGGGGGATCAGCCCCAGCATTTT. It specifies CASNQGDQPQHF.

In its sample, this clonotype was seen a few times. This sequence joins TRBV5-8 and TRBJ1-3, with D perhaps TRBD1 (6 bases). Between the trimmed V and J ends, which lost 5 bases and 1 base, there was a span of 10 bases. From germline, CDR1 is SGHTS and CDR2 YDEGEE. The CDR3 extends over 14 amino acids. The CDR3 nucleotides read TGTGCCAGCAGTACCGGACAGTCTGGAAACACCATATATTTT. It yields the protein CASSTGQSGNTIYF.

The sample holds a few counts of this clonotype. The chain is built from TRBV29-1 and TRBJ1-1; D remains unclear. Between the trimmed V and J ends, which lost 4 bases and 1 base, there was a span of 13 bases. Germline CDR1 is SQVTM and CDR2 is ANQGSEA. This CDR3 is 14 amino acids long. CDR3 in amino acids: CSVVGRTTNTEAFF. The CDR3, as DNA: TGCAGCGTTGTGGGCCGCACGACGAACACTGAAGCTTTCTTT.

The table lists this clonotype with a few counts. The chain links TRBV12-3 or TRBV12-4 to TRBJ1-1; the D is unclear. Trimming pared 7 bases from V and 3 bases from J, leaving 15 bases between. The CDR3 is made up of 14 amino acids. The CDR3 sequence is CASTALGGYTEAFF. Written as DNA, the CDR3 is TGTGCCAGCACCGCTCTGGGAGGCTACACTGAAGCTTTCTTT.

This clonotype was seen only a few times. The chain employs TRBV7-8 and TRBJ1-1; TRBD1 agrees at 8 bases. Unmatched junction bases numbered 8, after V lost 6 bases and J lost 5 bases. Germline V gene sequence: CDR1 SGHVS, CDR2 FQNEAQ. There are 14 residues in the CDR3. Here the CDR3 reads CASRPDREKTEAFF. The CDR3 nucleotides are TGTGCCAGCAGACCGGACAGGGAGAAGACTGAAGCTTTCTTT.

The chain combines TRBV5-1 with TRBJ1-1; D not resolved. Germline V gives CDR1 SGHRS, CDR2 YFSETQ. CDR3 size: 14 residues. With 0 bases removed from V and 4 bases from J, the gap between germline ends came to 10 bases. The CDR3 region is CASSLVMRTTEAFF. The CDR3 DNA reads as TGCGCCAGCAGCTTGGTAATGCGGACCACTGAAGCTTTCTTT.

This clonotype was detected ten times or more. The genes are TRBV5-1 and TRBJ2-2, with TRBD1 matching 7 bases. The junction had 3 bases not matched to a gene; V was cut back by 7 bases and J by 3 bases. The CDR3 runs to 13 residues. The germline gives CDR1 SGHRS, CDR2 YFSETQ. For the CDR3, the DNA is TGCGCCAGCCAAGACAGGGACACCGGGGAGCTGTTTTTT. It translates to CASQDRDTGELFF. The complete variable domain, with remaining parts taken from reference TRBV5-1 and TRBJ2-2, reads KAGVTQTPRYLIKTRGQQVTLSCSPISGHRSVSWYQQTPGQGLQFLFEYFSETQRNKGNFPGRFSGRQFSNSRSEMNVSTLELGDSALYLCASQDRDTGELFFGEGSRLTVL.

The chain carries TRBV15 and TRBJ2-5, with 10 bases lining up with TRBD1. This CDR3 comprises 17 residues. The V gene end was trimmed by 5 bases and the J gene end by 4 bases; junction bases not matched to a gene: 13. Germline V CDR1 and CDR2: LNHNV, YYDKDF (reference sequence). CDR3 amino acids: CATSGQRWTGGRETQYF. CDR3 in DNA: TGTGCCACCAGCGGCCAGAGGTGGACAGGGGGTAGAGAGACCCAGTACTTC.

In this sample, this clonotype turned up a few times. CDR3 in DNA: TGTGCCAGCAGCGCGACAAGGACTGAAGCTTTCTTT. It codes for CASSATRTEAFF. The chain uses TRBV2 and TRBJ1-1, with no clear D. Germline V CDR1 and CDR2: SNHLY, FYNNEI. The CDR3 loop spans 12 amino acids. V lost 6 bases to trimming and J lost 5 bases, with 10 bases between them. The whole variable domain, remainder taken from reference TRBV2 and TRBJ1-1, is EPEVTQTPSHQVTQMGQEVILRCVPISNHLYFYWYRQILGQKVEFLVSFYNNEISEKSEIFDDQFSVERPDGSNFTLKIRSTKLEDSAMYFCASSATRTEAFFGQGTRLTVV.

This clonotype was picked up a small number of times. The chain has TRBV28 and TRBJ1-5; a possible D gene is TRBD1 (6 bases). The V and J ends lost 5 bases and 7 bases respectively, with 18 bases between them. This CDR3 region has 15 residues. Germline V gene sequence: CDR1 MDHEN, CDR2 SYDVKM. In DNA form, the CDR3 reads TGTGCCAGCAGTCTTACGACAGGACTGGGGCAGCCCCAGCATTTT. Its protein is CASSLTTGLGQPQHF.